Listed below are T cell receptor beta chains from one sample, sequenced in a study of blood T cell repertoires in COVID-19. Libraries were prepared by immunoSEQ multiplex PCR; TCRdb keeps only in-frame clonotypes and omits some of them. The data show tens of thousands of clones, roughly 89% seen once. Material for sequencing was peripheral blood. These receptors all come from a woman between 45 and 65 years old with active COVID-19. The conserved cysteine and the conserved F or W are not part of the CDR3 here. Some rows have no size entry. The others give once, few or many, or a class for an expanded clone.

J gene,clone size,V gene,CDR3 protein
TRBJ2-1,.,TRBV19,ASSIASYNEQF
TRBJ1-3,.,TRBV3-1/TRBV3-2,ASSPTETGTIY
TRBJ1-2,once,TRBV28,ASSLLNYGYT
TRBJ1-5,once,TRBV7-2,ASSFDRVNWNQPQH
TRBJ2-7,.,TRBV3-1/TRBV3-2,ASSAPGQGAYEQY
TRBJ2-7,.,TRBV19,ASSIGSSGSPYEQY
TRBJ2-1,.,TRBV5-4,ASSGGSGSSYNEQF
TRBJ1-2,.,TRBV18,ASSPPGGIGGYT
TRBJ1-1,.,TRBV4-1,ASSGRGNTEAF
TRBJ2-5,.,TRBV29-1,SVERGRAGETQY
TRBJ2-1,.,TRBV6-1,ASSEVGGEQF
TRBJ1-3,.,TRBV6-1,ASSERDRFGNTIY
TRBJ2-1,.,TRBV7-2,ASSTAGHEQF
TRBJ2-3,.,TRBV10-1,ASSSSGDPDTQY
TRBJ2-3,.,TRBV19,ASSGAHRSGQY
TRBJ1-6,.,TRBV19,AGGGTGNSPLH
TRBJ2-5,.,TRBV19,ASSIVPMEVGTQY
TRBJ2-7,.,TRBV6-5,ASSRTGDEQY